This T cell receptor (beta chain) came from a study of CXCR3-negative and CXCR3-positive naive CD8 T cells. Findings of the study overall: CXCR3-positive naive cells carried more hydrophobic TRB CDR3s than CXCR3-negative naive cells did. Memory CD8+ cells showed much lower diversity, while both naive subsets were comparably high. The naive subsets expressed comparable surface CD5, and the authors inferred TCR strength from TRB CDR3 properties. TRBV-TRBJ usage was alike in naive CXCR3-negative and CXCR3-positive cells but differed in memory cells.

The V gene's germline CDR1 is DFQATT and CDR2 SNEGSKA (reference sequence). The CDR3 consists of 15 residues. Libraries of TRB cDNA were made by 5' RACE and carried UMIs. TCRdb reprocessed the 5' RACE reads; each CDR3 protein has one entry and no DNA is given. The listing records more than 75,000 distinct CDR3 sequences. With respect to this clonotype: Antigen specificity is unknown.

The sample comprised naive CXCR3+ CD8+ T cells from blood. As to subset: CD45RO-CCR7+CD27+CD95- naive CD8+ T cells expressing CXCR3 (TNR3+). The receptor was isolated from a human donor in good health. Some clones in this sample may be carry-over from other donors' samples. The chain has TRBV20-1 and TRBJ1-2. CDR3 loop: CSARNFIWTARGYTF.